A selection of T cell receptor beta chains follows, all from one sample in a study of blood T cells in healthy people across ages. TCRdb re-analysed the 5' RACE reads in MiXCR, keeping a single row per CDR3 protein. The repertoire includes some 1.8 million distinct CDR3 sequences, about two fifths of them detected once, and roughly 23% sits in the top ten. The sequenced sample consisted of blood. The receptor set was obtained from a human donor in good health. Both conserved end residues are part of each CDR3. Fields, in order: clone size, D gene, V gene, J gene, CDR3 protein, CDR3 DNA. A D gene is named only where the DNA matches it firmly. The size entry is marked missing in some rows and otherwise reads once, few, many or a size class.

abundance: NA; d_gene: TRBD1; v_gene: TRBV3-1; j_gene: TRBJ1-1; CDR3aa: CAGSANDRGHTEAFF; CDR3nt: TGTGCCGGCAGCGCAAACGACAGGGGTCACACTGAAGCTTTCTTT
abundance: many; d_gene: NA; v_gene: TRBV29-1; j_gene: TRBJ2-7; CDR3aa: CSVGGGYEQYF; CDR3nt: TGCAGCGTTGGAGGAGGGTACGAGCAGTACTTC
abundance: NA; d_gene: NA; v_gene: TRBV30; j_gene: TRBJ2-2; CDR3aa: CASWGGYTGELFF; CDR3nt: TGTGCCTCCTGGGGCGGATACACCGGGGAGCTGTTTTTT
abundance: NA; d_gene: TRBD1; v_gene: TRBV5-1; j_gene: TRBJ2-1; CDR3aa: CASSKDRVEQFF; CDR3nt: TGCGCCAGCAGCAAGGACAGGGTTGAGCAGTTCTTC
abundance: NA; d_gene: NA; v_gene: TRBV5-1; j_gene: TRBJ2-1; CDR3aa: CASSLARGVQGEQFF; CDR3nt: TGCGCCAGCAGCTTGGCGAGGGGGGTACAGGGTGAGCAGTTCTTC
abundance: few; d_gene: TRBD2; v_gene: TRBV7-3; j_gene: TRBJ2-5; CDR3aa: CASSLIGGALKTQYF; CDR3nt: TGTGCCAGCAGCTTAATCGGGGGGGCTCTGAAGACCCAGTACTTC
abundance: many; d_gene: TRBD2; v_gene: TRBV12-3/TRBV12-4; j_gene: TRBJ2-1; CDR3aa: CASSFLAGPYNEQFF; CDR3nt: TGTGCCAGCAGCTTCCTAGCGGGGCCTTACAATGAGCAGTTCTTC
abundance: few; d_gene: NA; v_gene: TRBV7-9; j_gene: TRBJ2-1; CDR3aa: CASSLDGRFYNEQFF; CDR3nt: TGTGCCAGCAGCTTGGACGGACGGTTTTACAATGAGCAGTTCTTC
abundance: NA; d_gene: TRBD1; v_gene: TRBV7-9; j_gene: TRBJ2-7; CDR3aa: CASRGGPTYEQYF; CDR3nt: TGTGCCAGCAGAGGGGGCCCTACCTACGAGCAGTACTTC
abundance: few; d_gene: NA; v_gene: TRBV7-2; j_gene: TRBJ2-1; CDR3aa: CASSTSKGGGNNEQFF; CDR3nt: TGTGCCAGCAGCACCTCGAAGGGGGGGGGAAACAATGAGCAGTTCTTC
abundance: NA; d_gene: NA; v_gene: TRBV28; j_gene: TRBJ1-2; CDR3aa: CASSLSDFCGYTF; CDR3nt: TGTGCCAGCAGTTTGAGCGATTTCTGTGGCTACACCTTC
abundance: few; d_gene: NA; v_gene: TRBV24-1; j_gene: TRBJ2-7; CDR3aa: CATRTGLSYEQYF; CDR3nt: TGTGCCACCAGAACAGGACTCTCCTACGAGCAGTACTTC
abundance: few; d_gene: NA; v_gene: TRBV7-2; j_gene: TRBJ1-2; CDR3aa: CASSLSGMEYGYTF; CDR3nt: TGTGCCAGCAGCTTATCAGGGATGGAGTATGGCTACACCTTC
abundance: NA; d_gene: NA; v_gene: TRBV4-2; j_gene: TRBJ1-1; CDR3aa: CASSQFTENTEAFF; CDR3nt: TGTGCCAGCAGCCAGTTTACAGAGAACACTGAAGCTTTCTTT
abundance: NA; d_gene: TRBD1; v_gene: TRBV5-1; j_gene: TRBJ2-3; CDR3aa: CASSFRRQGTDTQYF; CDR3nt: TGCGCCAGCAGCTTCCGACGACAGGGGACAGATACGCAGTATTTT
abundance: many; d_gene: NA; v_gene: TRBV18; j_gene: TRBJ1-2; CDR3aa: CASSPNRVYGYTF; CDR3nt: TGTGCCAGCTCACCAAACAGGGTCTATGGCTACACCTTC
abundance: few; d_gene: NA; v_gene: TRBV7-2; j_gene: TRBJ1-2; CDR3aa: CASSLNHLISGYTF; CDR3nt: TGTGCCAGCAGCTTAAATCACCTAATCTCTGGCTACACCTTC
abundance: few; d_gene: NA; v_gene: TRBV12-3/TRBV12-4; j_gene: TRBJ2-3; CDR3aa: CASSLRQGRADTQYF; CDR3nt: TGTGCCAGCAGTTTGAGGCAGGGGAGGGCAGATACGCAGTATTTT
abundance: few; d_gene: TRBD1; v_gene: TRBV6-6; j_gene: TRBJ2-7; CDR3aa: CASGTGFFHEQYF; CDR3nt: TGTGCCAGTGGGACAGGGTTTTTCCACGAGCAGTACTTC
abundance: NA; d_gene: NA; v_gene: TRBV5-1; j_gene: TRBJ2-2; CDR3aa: CASSLQMNTGELFF; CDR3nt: TGCGCCAGCAGCTTACAGATGAACACCGGGGAGCTGTTTTTT
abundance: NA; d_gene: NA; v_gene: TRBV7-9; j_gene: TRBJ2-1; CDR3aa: CASRRGNSYNEQFF; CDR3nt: TGTGCCAGCAGACGGGGTAACTCCTACAATGAGCAGTTCTTC
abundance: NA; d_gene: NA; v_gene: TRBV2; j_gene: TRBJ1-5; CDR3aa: CASKDIGGSNQPQHF; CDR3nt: TGTGCCAGCAAGGATATCGGGGGCTCGAATCAGCCCCAGCATTTT
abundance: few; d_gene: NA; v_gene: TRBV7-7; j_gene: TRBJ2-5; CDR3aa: CASSLGRRYQETQYF; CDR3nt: TGTGCCAGCAGCTTAGGTCGCCGGTACCAAGAGACCCAGTACTTC
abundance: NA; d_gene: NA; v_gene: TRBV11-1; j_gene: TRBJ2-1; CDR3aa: CASSLMSVYNEQFF; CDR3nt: TGTGCCAGCAGCTTAATGTCAGTTTACAATGAGCAGTTCTTC
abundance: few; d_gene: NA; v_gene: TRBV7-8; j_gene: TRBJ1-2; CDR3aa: CASSFGSNTNYGYTF; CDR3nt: TGTGCCAGCAGCTTCGGCAGCAATACTAACTATGGCTACACCTTC
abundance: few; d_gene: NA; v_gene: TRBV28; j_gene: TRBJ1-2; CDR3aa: CASRPGQTNYGYTF; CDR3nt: TGTGCCAGCAGACCCGGACAAACTAACTATGGCTACACCTTC
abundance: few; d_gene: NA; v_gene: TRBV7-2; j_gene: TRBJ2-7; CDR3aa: CASSLVPDEQYF; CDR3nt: TGTGCCAGCAGCTTAGTCCCCGACGAGCAGTACTTC
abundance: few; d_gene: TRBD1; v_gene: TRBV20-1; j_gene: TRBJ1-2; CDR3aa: CSARTTGTGGYGYTF; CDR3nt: TGCAGTGCTAGAACCACCGGGACAGGGGGCTATGGCTACACCTTC
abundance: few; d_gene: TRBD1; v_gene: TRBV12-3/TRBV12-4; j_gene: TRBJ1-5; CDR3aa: CASSYTGTANQPQHF; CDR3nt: TGTGCCAGCAGTTATACCGGGACAGCTAATCAGCCCCAGCATTTT
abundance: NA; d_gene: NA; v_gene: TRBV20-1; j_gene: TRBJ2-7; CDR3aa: CSVQNFLDEQYF; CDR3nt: TGCAGCGTACAGAATTTTCTAGACGAGCAGTACTTC
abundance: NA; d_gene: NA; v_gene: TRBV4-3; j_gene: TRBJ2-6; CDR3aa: CASSRLGSGANVPTF; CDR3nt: TGCGCCAGCAGCCGACTGGGCTCTGGGGCCAACGTCCCGACTTTC
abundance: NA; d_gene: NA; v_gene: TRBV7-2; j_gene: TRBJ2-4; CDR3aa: CASSWGSRSQYF; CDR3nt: TGTGCCAGCAGCTGGGGCAGCCGGTCCCAGTACTTC
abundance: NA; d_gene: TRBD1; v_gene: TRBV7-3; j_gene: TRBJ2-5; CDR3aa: CASSPGTGGRQETQYF; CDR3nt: TGTGCCAGCAGCCCCGGGACAGGGGGCAGGCAAGAGACCCAGTACTTC
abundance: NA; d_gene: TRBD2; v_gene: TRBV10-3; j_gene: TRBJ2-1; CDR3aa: CAIKTSGNWGEQFF; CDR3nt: TGTGCCATCAAGACTAGCGGAAACTGGGGTGAGCAGTTCTTC
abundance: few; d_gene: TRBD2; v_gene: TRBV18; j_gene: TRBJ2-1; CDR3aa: CASSPAGGGYNEQFF; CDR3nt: TGTGCCAGCTCACCAGCGGGGGGGGGCTACAATGAGCAGTTCTTC
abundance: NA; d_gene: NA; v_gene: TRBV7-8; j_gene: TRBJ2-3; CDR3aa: CASSSLAGATGDTQYF; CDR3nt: TGTGCCAGCAGCTCCCTGGCGGGGGCGACGGGAGATACGCAGTATTTT
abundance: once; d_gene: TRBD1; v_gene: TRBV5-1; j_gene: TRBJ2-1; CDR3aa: CASSSGGQAGGEQFF; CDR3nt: TGCGCCAGCAGCTCGGGTGGACAGGCTGGCGGTGAGCAGTTCTTC
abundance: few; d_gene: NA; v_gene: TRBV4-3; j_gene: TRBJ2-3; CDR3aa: CASSQMWNADTQYF; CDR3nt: TGCGCCAGCAGCCAAATGTGGAACGCGGATACGCAGTATTTT
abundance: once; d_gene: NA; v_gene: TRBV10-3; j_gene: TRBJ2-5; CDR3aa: CAISELDETQYF; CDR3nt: TGTGCCATCAGTGAGCTAGACGAGACCCAGTACTTC
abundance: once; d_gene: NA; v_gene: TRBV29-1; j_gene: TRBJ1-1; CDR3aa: CSVDPTSTGAFF; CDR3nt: TGCAGCGTTGACCCAACCTCCACGGGAGCTTTCTTT
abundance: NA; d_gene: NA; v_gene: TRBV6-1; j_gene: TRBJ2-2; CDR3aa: CASSEGLGFTGELFF; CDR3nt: TGTGCCAGCAGTGAGGGTCTGGGGTTTACCGGGGAGCTGTTTTTT
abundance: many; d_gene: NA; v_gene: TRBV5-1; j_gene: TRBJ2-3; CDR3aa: CASSFRETDTQYF; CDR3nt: TGCGCCAGCAGCTTCCGGGAGACAGATACGCAGTATTTT
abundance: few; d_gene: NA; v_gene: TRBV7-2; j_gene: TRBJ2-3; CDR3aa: CASRDPSTDTQYF; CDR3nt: TGTGCCAGCAGGGACCCTAGCACAGATACGCAGTATTTT
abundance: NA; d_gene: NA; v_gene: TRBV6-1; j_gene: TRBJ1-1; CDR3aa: CASSEGVPPSTEAFF; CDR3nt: TGTGCCAGCAGTGAAGGCGTACCCCCCAGTACTGAAGCTTTCTTT
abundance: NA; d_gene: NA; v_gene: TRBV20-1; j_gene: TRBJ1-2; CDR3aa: CSARDKGYIYGYIF; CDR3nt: TGCAGTGCTAGAGATAAGGGATACATCTATGGCTACATCTTC
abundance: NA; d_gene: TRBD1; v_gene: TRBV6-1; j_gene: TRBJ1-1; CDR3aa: CASSERDRGVNTEAFF; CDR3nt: TGTGCCAGCAGTGAACGGGACAGAGGGGTGAACACTGAAGCTTTCTTT
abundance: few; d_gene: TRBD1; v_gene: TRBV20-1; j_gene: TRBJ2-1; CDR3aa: CSARPDRGDYNEQFF; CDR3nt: TGCAGTGCTAGACCGGACAGGGGAGACTACAATGAGCAGTTCTTC
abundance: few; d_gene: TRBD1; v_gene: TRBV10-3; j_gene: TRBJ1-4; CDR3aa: CAISPGQENEKRFF; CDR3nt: TGTGCCATCAGCCCGGGACAGGAGAATGAAAAACGGTTTTTT
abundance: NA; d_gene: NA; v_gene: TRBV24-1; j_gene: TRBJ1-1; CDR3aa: CGSQFVQNTEAFF; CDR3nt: TGTGGCAGCCAATTTGTCCAGAACACTGAAGCTTTCTTT
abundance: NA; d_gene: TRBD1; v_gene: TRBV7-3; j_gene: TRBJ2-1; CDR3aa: CASSLTGTGVPSFF; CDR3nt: TGTGCCAGCAGCTTAACGGGGACAGGGGTTCCTTCGTTCTTC
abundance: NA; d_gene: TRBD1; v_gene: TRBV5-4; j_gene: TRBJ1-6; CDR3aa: CASSQAGGDRGISPLHF; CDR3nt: TGTGCCAGCAGCCAAGCCGGGGGGGACAGGGGGATTTCACCCCTCCACTTT
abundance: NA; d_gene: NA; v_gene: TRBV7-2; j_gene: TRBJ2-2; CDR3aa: CASSSDLNTGELFF; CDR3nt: TGTGCCAGCAGCTCCGACTTGAACACCGGGGAGCTGTTTTTT
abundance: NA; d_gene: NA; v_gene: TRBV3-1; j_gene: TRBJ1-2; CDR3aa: CASSQRTYYGYTF; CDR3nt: TGTGCCAGCAGCCAAAGGACTTACTATGGCTACACCTTC
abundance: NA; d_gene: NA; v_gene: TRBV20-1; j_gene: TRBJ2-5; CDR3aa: CSARDLSTGQETQYF; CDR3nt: TGCAGTGCTAGAGATCTTTCTACGGGACAAGAGACCCAGTACTTC
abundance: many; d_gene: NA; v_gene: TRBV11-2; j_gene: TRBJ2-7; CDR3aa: CASSTGEAYEQYF; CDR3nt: TGTGCCAGCAGCACAGGGGAGGCCTACGAGCAGTACTTC
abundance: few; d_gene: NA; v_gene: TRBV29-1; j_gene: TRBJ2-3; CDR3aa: CSVPNPVLPDTQYF; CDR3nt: TGCAGCGTTCCCAACCCGGTCCTCCCAGATACGCAGTATTTT
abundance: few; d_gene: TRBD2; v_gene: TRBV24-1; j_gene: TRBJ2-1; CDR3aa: CAARGTSGGLEQFF; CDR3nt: TGTGCCGCCAGGGGGACTAGCGGGGGTCTAGAGCAGTTCTTC